This is a list of T cell receptor beta chains from one sample in a study of regulatory T cells in long-lasting Graves disease. TCRdb analysed the multiplex PCR reads with MiXCR anew, one entry per CDR3 protein. The table records about 360,000 distinct CDR3 sequences, around 15% of them present only once. The data also belong to a second study, concerning T cells in Graves' hyperthyroidism and ophthalmopathy.

The sample consisted of peripheral blood mononuclear cells (PBMCs), taken at new diagnosis, from a patient treated with antithyroid drugs. These receptors originate from a young woman with Graves disease. Both conserved end residues are part of each CDR3. The D gene is left open where the match is weak. A clone size is listed for some rows: how often the clone was seen (once, few, many), or a class if it is expanded.

v_call	d_call	clone_size	j_call	cdr3_aa	cdr3_nt
TRBV3-1	TRBD2	many	TRBJ2-1	CASSQDPRTSGRRRYNEQFF	TGTGCCAGCAGCCAAGACCCCCGGACTAGCGGGAGGCGACGTTACAATGAGCAGTTCTTC
TRBV9	TRBD2	many	TRBJ2-5	CASSVVGSGGETQYF	TGTGCCAGCAGCGTAGTTGGTAGCGGGGGGGAGACCCAGTACTTC
TRBV13	TRBD1	many	TRBJ1-1	CASSLGGGQDEAFF	TGTGCCAGCAGCTTAGGGGGAGGACAGGATGAAGCTTTCTTT
TRBV6-2/TRBV6-3	NA	once	TRBJ2-5	CASSDPGRHVRTTQYF	TGTGCCAGCAGTGACCCGGGCCGACATGTGCGGACGACCCAGTACTTC
TRBV30	NA	many	TRBJ1-1	CAWSEMSTEAFF	TGTGCCTGGAGTGAGATGAGCACTGAAGCTTTCTTT
TRBV19	TRBD1	NA	TRBJ1-1	CASSDSGGRIAEAFF	TGTGCCAGTAGTGATTCAGGGGGACGTATCGCTGAAGCTTTCTTT
TRBV18	NA	many	TRBJ2-2	CASSQKNMNTGELFF	TGTGCCAGCTCACAGAAGAACATGAACACCGGGGAGCTGTTTTTT
TRBV19	TRBD1	NA	TRBJ1-4	CATGGQGPFATNEKLFF	TGTGCCACCGGGGGACAGGGACCGTTCGCAACTAATGAAAAACTGTTTTTT
TRBV6-2/TRBV6-3	NA	many	TRBJ1-3	CASSERGSGNTIYF	TGTGCCAGCAGTGAAAGGGGCTCTGGAAACACCATATATTTT
TRBV6-5	NA	NA	TRBJ2-3	CASSYPGTDTQYF	TGTGCCAGCAGTTACCCGGGCACAGATACGCAGTATTTT
TRBV9	NA	few	TRBJ1-5	CASSVEGSGVQPQHF	TGTGCCAGCAGCGTAGAAGGGTCTGGGGTCCAGCCCCAGCATTTT
TRBV20-1	NA	many	TRBJ2-3	CSASPGSSTDTQYF	TGCAGTGCTAGCCCCGGGTCTAGCACAGATACGCAGTATTTT
TRBV6-1	TRBD2	many	TRBJ2-5	CASSETGGIRETQYF	TGTGCCAGCAGTGAAACGGGGGGTATCCGGGAGACCCAGTACTTC
TRBV6-1	TRBD1	NA	TRBJ1-5	CASSELAQGTQPQHF	TGTGCCAGCAGTGAATTAGCACAGGGGACTCAGCCCCAGCATTTT
TRBV28	TRBD2	many	TRBJ2-3	CASSPPGLAHTQYF	TGTGCCAGCAGTCCCCCGGGACTAGCGCATACGCAGTATTTT
TRBV20-1	TRBD2	few	TRBJ2-2	CSARWGRATGELFF	TGCAGTGCTAGATGGGGGAGGGCGACCGGGGAGCTGTTTTTT
TRBV6-2/TRBV6-3	NA	many	TRBJ2-2	CASSYLLLRANTGELFF	TGTGCCAGCAGTTACCTCTTATTGAGGGCGAACACCGGGGAGCTGTTTTTT
TRBV7-7	NA	NA	TRBJ2-5	CASSLGRATGETQYF	TGTGCTAGCAGCTTGGGGCGAGCTACGGGGGAGACCCAGTACTTC
TRBV3-1	TRBD1	many	TRBJ2-7	CASSQDDRAEQYF	TGTGCCAGCAGCCAAGATGACAGGGCCGAGCAGTACTTC
TRBV30	TRBD1	few	TRBJ1-1	CAWSGGDSKSRSTEAFF	TGTGCCTGGAGTGGGGGGGACAGTAAGAGTAGATCTACTGAAGCTTTCTTT
TRBV28	NA	many	TRBJ1-5	CASSLVMGRSTHQPQHF	TGTGCCAGCAGTTTAGTTATGGGGAGGTCAACACATCAGCCCCAGCATTTT
TRBV6-2/TRBV6-3	NA	few	TRBJ1-5	CASSSPPGPQHF	TGTGCCAGCAGTTCTCCTCCTGGGCCCCAGCATTTT
TRBV19	TRBD2	few	TRBJ2-1	CASSIASGSADEQFF	TGTGCCAGTAGTATAGCTAGCGGGAGCGCTGATGAGCAGTTCTTC
TRBV25-1	NA	few	TRBJ1-1	CASRRATNTEAFF	TGTGCCAGCCGTCGGGCTACGAACACTGAAGCTTTCTTT
TRBV11-2	NA	few	TRBJ1-4	CASSRQPFATNEKLFF	TGTGCCAGCAGCCGGCAACCTTTTGCAACTAATGAAAAACTGTTTTTT
TRBV5-6	NA	many	TRBJ2-7	CASSLAAGSWYEQYF	TGTGCCAGCAGCTTGGCGGCGGGAAGCTGGTACGAGCAGTACTTC
TRBV2	TRBD1	NA	TRBJ1-2	CASRQGPGYTF	TGTGCCAGCAGACAGGGGCCTGGCTACACCTTC
TRBV12-3/TRBV12-4	NA	many	TRBJ2-3	CASSFDPSAADTQYF	TGTGCCAGCAGTTTTGACCCTTCGGCCGCAGATACGCAGTATTTT
TRBV20-1	NA	many	TRBJ2-3	CSARDGSTDTQYF	TGCAGTGCTAGAGATGGTTCCACAGATACGCAGTATTTT
TRBV6-1	TRBD1	many	TRBJ2-2	CASRELTGGRFTGELFF	TGTGCCAGCAGGGAATTGACAGGGGGCAGGTTCACCGGGGAGCTGTTTTTT
TRBV28	NA	NA	TRBJ1-5	CASSSHGYLINSNQPQHF	TGTGCCAGCAGTTCACATGGTTACCTTATTAATAGCAATCAGCCCCAGCATTTT
TRBV2	TRBD1	few	TRBJ1-4	CASSPPGGGEKLFF	TGTGCCAGCAGCCCCCCAGGGGGCGGTGAAAAACTGTTTTTT
TRBV30	NA	many	TRBJ1-1	CAWTVGNEAFF	TGTGCCTGGACCGTGGGGAACGAAGCTTTCTTT
TRBV10-3	TRBD1	many	TRBJ1-1	CAISEAGTGASTEAFF	TGTGCCATCAGTGAGGCGGGGACAGGAGCGAGCACTGAAGCTTTCTTT
TRBV28	NA	few	TRBJ1-1	CASRDYLGNTEAFF	TGTGCCAGCAGGGATTATTTAGGTAACACTGAAGCTTTCTTT
TRBV11-2	TRBD1	many	TRBJ2-5	CASSLADRVGETQYF	TGTGCCAGCAGCTTAGCCGACAGGGTCGGAGAGACCCAGTACTTC
TRBV19	NA	NA	TRBJ1-4	CASSIERTPNEKLFF	TGTGCCAGTAGTATAGAACGGACGCCGAATGAAAAACTGTTTTTT
TRBV5-5	NA	NA	TRBJ2-1	CASSLVTGGGNEQFF	TGTGCCAGCAGCTTGGTCACAGGCGGCGGGAATGAGCAGTTCTTC
TRBV14	NA	few	TRBJ2-1	CASSQEVMWNEQFF	TGTGCCAGCAGCCAAGAGGTAATGTGGAATGAGCAGTTCTTC
TRBV4-1	NA	NA	TRBJ2-2	CASSQDSISGNTGELFF	TGCGCCAGCAGCCAAGATAGCATTTCAGGGAACACCGGGGAGCTGTTTTTT
TRBV6-1	NA	few	TRBJ1-2	CASSERGDGGYTF	TGTGCCAGCAGTGAGAGGGGGGACGGTGGCTACACCTTC